This TCR beta chain stems from a study of T-cell reconstitution after alpha-beta-depleted transplantation in children. Study-level points and caveats: Hyperexpanded clones declined; after one year, newly produced T cells mostly supplied diversity. Some patients' high day-60 TCRbeta diversity was traced to surviving recipient T cells and thymic progenitors. Several hundred expanded graft clones reportedly were the source of alpha-beta T cells about two months after transplant.

Germline values: CDR1 LGHNA, CDR2 YSLEER. The germline V and J ends were trimmed by 1 base and 4 bases, with 14 bases remaining between them. The CDR3 totals 16 residues. Comment on this clonotype: The antigen is not known.

Unique molecular identifiers featured in how the TCRbeta library was prepared. TCRdb ran MiXCR on the PCR reads and lists one entry per CDR3 protein. Here the sample spans over 200,000 distinct CDR3 sequences, 17% being singletons. The source is a male patient between 2 and 10 years old who had a stem cell transplant for acute lymphoblastic leukemia, so the T cells may come from the graft donor. The rearrangement links TRBV4-3 to TRBJ2-1; no firm D call. Material: PBMCs, mostly from graft donor cells, obtained 360 days after TCRalphabeta/CD19-depleted stem cell transplant. CDR3 nucleotide sequence: TGCGCCAGCAGCCAAGGGGCCGTTTCTTTATACAATGAGCAGTTCTTC. This codes for CASSQGAVSLYNEQFF.